A single sample is the source of the 9 T cell receptor beta chains below, sequenced in a study of T cell responses to AZD1222 COVID-19 vaccine (TCRdb year 2021). The intended sense of this specimen's time point label: baseline before first vaccination. The library was obtained by the immunoSEQ multiplex PCR assay. TCRdb obtained this table from immuneACCESS and retained in-frame rearrangements with V and J assigned. These tables miss some clones; where compared with another copy, unresolved V genes account for less than half of the shortfall, and the remainder is unexplained. This sample holds roughly 150,000 clones; 80% to 95% were observed only once. The top ten clones comprise 1.5% to 2% of the sample. This specimen was peripheral blood, taken on day 0 of AZD1222 vaccination. The receptors here all came from an adult in good health.

This clone was detected only once. The CDR3 nucleotides read TGTGCCAGCAGTTCCTCGGGCGCGGGCACTGAAGCTTTCTTT. It encodes CASSSSGAGTEAFF. This sequence joins TRBV6-5 and TRBJ1-1, with D unclear. Germline V gene lookup returns CDR1 MNHEY and CDR2 SVGAGI. The CDR3 is 14 amino acids. The V end was cut by 4 bases, the J end by 4 bases, with 13 bases between.

The chain recombines TRBV5-4 with TRBJ1-2; tentative D call: TRBD1 (6 bases). Germline CDR1 is SGHNT and CDR2 is YYREEE (reference sequence). Trimming pared 0 bases from V and 1 base from J, leaving 22 bases between. This CDR3 is 19 amino acids long. The CDR3 nucleotides are TGTGCCAGCAGCTTGGGGGCCACAGTCAAGCAGGGGAATAACTATGGCTACACCTTC. Residues: CASSLGATVKQGNNYGYTF.

The gene calls are TRBV6-5 and TRBJ2-7, with 7 nucleotides matching TRBD1. Per the germline V gene, CDR1 is MNHEY and CDR2 is SVGAGI. V shed 0 bases, J shed 0 bases, and the junction held 2 bases outside the gene matches. This CDR3 contains 15 residues. In DNA, the CDR3 is TGTGCCAGCAGTTACTCAGGGGACAGCTCCTACGAGCAGTACTTC. This translates into CASSYSGDSSYEQYF.

The chain is built from TRBV5-8 and TRBJ2-2; 8 bases are shared with TRBD1. This CDR3 spans 15 amino acids. The ends lost 6 bases at V and 0 bases at J; junction bases unmatched: 4. The germline gives CDR1 SGHTS, CDR2 YDEGEE. CDR3 loop: CASTLTGANTGELFF. The CDR3 bases are TGTGCCAGCACGTTGACAGGGGCGAACACCGGGGAGCTGTTTTTT.

The V and J genes are TRBV11-2 and TRBJ2-2; 9 bases line up with TRBD2. Germline CDR1 is SGHAT and CDR2 is FQNNGV. This CDR3 region has 15 residues. V was clipped by 6 bases and J by 1 base; unmatched bases: 3. CDR3 sequence: CASRISGGNTGELFF. In DNA form, the CDR3 reads TGTGCCAGCAGAATTAGCGGGGGGAACACCGGGGAGCTGTTTTTT.

The rearrangement joins TRBV7-9 to TRBJ1-4; weak D call: TRBD1 (5 bases). Trimming shortened V by 2 bases and J by 8 bases, and 12 bases separated the two germline ends. Per germline, CDR1 SEHNR and CDR2 FQNEAQ (reference sequence). The CDR3 consists of 14 residues. The CDR3 loop reads CASSLRGAGEKLFF. The CDR3 DNA reads TGTGCCAGCAGCTTACGGGGCGCCGGGGAAAAACTGTTTTTT.

This rearrangement joins TRBV3-1 (or the pseudogene TRBV3-2) to TRBJ1-2, with 11 positions matching TRBD1. The CDR3 extends over 14 amino acids. The V and J ends lost 1 base and 8 bases, in that order; junction bases with no gene match: 3. CDR1 and CDR2 from the germline V gene are LGHDT and YNNKEL (reference sequence). CDR3 sequence reads: CASSQVGTGGGYTF. The CDR3 DNA reads as TGTGCCAGCAGCCAAGTGGGGACAGGGGGAGGCTACACCTTC.

V usage is TRBV7-8 and J usage is TRBJ1-4; D remains unclear. Per the germline V gene, CDR1 is SGHVS and CDR2 is FQNEAQ. This CDR3 comprises 16 residues. V was cut by 5 bases and J by 8 bases, with 21 bases left in between. Here the CDR3 DNA reads TGTGCCAGCAGCCCCCGGGTCTACGGGGTGGGGGAAAAACTGTTTTTT. This translates into CASSPRVYGVGEKLFF. The entire variable domain, with the rest obtained from reference TRBV7-8 and TRBJ1-4, is as follows: GAGVSQSPRYKVAKRGQDVALRCDPISGHVSLFWYQQALGQGPEFLTYFQNEAQLDKSGLPSDRFFAERPEGSVSTLKIQRTQQEDSAVYLCASSPRVYGVGEKLFFGSGTQLSVL.

The chain recombines TRBV11-2 with TRBJ1-1; 8 nucleotides match TRBD1. V lost 3 bases to trimming and J lost 11 bases; unmatched junction nucleotides: 5. CDR3 size: 12 residues. Germline V lookup: CDR1 SGHAT, CDR2 FQNNGV. The CDR3 region is CASSLDREMAFF. In nucleotides, the CDR3 is TGTGCCAGCAGCTTGGACAGGGAAATGGCTTTCTTT.